Described below is a single T cell receptor beta chain sequence and its context. The target antigen is unknown. These data originate in a study of cytomegalovirus exposure and HLA in healthy donors. Background on the study: There were approximately 81 million unique TCRs (from HLA-typed donors) in an early data release. Study findings and constraints: Researchers catalogued roughly 170 TCR beta chains as cytomegalovirus-associated. Later genetic work tied a missense DCLRE1C variant to beta-chain V and J trimming.

V shed 3 bases and J shed 7 bases, with 10 bases lying between them. CDR1 is SEHNR and CDR2 is FQNEAQ in the germline V gene (reference sequence). The CDR3 length is 14 residues. This cohort consisted of healthy bone marrow donors. A multiplex PCR was run with 60 Vbeta primers and 13 Jbeta primers. Assay used: immunoSEQ multiplex PCR; TCRdb lists only in-frame clones, some missing. Among some 78,000 clones listed, under 80% were seen once. Sequencing was performed on PBMCs. This chain connects TRBV7-9 to TRBJ1-6; TRBD1 might be the D (6 bases). This TCR was sampled from a man between 40 and 49 years old in good health and CMV-seropositive. The CDR3 sequence is CASSFRGGNSPLHF. The CDR3 nucleotides are TGTGCCAGCAGCTTCAGGGGTGGGAATTCACCCCTCCACTTT.